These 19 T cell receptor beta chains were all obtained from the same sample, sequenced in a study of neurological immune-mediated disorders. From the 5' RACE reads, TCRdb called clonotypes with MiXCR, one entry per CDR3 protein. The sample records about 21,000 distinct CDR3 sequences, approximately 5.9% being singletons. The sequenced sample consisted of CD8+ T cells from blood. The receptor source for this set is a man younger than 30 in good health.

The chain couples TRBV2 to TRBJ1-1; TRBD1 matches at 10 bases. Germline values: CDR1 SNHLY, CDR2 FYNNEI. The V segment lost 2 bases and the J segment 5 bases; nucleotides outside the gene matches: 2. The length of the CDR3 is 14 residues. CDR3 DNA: TGTGCCAGCAGTGAACCGGACAGGGGGACTGAAGCTTTCTTT. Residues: CASSEPDRGTEAFF. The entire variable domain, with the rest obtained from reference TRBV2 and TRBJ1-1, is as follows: EPEVTQTPSHQVTQMGQEVILRCVPISNHLYFYWYRQILGQKVEFLVSFYNNEISEKSEIFDDQFSVERPDGSNFTLKIRSTKLEDSAMYFCASSEPDRGTEAFFGQGTRLTVV.

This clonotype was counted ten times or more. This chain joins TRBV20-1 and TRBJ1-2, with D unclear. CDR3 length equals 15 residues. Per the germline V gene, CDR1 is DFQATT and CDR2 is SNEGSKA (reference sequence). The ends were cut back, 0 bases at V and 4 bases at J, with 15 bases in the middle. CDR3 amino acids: CSAREVAVSAYGYTF. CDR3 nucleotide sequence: TGCAGTGCTAGAGAAGTGGCAGTATCGGCCTATGGCTACACCTTC.

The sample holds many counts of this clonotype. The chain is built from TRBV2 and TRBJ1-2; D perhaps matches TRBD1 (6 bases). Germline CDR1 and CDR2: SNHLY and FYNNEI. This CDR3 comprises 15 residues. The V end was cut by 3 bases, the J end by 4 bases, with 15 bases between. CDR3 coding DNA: TGTGCCAGCAGTGATAATACAGGGTCCCTCTATGGCTACACCTTC. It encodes CASSDNTGSLYGYTF.

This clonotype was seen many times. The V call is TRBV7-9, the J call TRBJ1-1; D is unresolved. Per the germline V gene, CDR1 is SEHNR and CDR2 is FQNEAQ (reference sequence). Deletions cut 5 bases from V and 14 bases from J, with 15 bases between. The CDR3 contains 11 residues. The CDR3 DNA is TGTGCCAGCAGCAAGAACGGTGGCTTGTTCTTT. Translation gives CASSKNGGLFF.

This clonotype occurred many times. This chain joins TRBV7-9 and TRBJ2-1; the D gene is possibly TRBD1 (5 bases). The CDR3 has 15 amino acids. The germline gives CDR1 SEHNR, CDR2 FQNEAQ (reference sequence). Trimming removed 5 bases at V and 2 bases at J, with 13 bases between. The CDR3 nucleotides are TGTGCCAGCAGCCTTCAGGGTCCCCCCTACAATGAGCAGTTCTTC. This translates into CASSLQGPPYNEQFF.

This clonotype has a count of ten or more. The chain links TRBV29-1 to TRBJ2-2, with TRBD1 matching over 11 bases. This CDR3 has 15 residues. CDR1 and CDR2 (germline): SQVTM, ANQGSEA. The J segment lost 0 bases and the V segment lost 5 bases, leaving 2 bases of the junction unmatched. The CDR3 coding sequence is TGCAGCGTTTGGACAGGGGGCACGAACACCGGGGAGCTGTTTTTT. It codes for CSVWTGGTNTGELFF.

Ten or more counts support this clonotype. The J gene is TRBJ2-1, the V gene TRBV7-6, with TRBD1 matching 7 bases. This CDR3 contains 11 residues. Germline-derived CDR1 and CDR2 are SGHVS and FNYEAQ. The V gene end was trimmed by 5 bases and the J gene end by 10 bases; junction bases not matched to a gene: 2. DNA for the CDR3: TGTGCCAGCAGCCTGGACAGGGAGCAGTTCTTC. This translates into CASSLDREQFF.

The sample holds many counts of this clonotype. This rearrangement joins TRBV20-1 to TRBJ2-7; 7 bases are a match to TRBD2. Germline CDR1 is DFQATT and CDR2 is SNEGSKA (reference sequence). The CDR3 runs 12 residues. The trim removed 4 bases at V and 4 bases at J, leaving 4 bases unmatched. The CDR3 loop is CSANTGGYEQYF. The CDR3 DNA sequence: TGCAGTGCTAACACCGGGGGGTACGAGCAGTACTTC.

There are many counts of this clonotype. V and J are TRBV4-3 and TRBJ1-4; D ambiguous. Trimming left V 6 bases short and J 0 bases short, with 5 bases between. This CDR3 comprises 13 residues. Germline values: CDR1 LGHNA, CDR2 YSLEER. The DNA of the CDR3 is TGCGCCAGCAGTTATGCAACTAATGAAAAACTGTTTTTT. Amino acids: CASSYATNEKLFF.

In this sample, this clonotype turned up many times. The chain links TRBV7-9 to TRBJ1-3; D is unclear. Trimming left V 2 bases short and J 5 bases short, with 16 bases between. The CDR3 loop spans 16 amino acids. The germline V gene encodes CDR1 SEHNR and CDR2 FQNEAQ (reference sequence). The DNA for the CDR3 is TGTGCCAGCAGCTTATCGTTCCTGGGCGACCGAAACACCATATATTTT. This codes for CASSLSFLGDRNTIYF.

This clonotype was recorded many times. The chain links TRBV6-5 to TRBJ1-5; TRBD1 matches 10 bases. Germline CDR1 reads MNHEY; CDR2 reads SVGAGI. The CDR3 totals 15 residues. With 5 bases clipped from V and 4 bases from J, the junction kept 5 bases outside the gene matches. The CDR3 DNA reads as TGTGCCAGCAGTCCCGGGACAGGGGAAAATCAGCCCCAGCATTTT. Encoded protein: CASSPGTGENQPQHF.

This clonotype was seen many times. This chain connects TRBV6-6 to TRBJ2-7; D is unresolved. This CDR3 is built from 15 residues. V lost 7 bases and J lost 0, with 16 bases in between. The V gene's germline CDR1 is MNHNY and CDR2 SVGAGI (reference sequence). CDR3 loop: CASNLPGLSSYEQYF. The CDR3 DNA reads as TGTGCCAGCAACCTCCCGGGCCTCAGCTCCTACGAGCAGTACTTC.

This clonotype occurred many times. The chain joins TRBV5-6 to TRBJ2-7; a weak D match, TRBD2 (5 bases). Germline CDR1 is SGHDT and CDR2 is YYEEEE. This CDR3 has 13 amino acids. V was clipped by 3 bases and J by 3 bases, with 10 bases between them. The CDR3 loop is CASSWGANYEQYF. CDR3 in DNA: TGTGCCAGCAGCTGGGGAGCAAACTACGAGCAGTACTTC.

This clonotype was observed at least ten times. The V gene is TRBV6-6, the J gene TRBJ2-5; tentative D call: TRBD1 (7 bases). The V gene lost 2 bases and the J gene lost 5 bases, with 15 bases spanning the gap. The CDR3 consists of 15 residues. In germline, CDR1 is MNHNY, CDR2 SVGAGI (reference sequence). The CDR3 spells CASSYGGGWRETQYF. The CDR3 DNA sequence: TGTGCCAGCAGTTACGGAGGGGGCTGGCGGGAGACCCAGTACTTC.

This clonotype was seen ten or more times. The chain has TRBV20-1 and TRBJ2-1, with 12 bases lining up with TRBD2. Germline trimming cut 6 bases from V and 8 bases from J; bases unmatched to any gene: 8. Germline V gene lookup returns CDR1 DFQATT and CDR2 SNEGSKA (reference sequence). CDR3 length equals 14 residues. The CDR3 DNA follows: TGCAGTGCGTTTCTAGCGGGGGGGCTTGATGAGCAGTTCTTC. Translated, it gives CSAFLAGGLDEQFF.

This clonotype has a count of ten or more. This CDR3 reads CASSPGTEPYEQYF. Here the CDR3 DNA reads TGCGCCAGCAGCCCCGGGACGGAGCCCTACGAGCAGTACTTC. The genes are TRBV5-1 and TRBJ2-7; D is possibly TRBD1 or TRBD2 (5 bases each). The CDR3 totals 14 residues. Germline V gene sequence: CDR1 SGHRS, CDR2 YFSETQ. V was clipped by 4 bases and J by 2 bases, with 13 bases between them.

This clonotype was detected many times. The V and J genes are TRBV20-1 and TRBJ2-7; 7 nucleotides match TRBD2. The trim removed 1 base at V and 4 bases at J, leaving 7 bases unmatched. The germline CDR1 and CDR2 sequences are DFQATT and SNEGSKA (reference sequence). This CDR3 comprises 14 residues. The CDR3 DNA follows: TGCAGTGCTAGAGCCCCCCACGGGGGGTACGAGCAGTACTTC. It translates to CSARAPHGGYEQYF.

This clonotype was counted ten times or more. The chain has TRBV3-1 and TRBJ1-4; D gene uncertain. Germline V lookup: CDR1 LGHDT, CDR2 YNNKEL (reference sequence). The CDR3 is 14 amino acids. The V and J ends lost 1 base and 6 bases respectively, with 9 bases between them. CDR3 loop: CASSQVAGDEKLFF. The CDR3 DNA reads TGTGCCAGCAGCCAAGTTGCCGGGGATGAAAAACTGTTTTTT.

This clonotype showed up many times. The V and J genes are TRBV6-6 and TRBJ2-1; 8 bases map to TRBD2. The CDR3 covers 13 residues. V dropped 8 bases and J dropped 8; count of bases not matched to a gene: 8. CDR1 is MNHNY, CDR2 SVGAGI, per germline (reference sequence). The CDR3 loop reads CASGGLGLDEQFF. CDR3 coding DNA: TGTGCCAGCGGGGGACTAGGTCTCGATGAGCAGTTCTTC.